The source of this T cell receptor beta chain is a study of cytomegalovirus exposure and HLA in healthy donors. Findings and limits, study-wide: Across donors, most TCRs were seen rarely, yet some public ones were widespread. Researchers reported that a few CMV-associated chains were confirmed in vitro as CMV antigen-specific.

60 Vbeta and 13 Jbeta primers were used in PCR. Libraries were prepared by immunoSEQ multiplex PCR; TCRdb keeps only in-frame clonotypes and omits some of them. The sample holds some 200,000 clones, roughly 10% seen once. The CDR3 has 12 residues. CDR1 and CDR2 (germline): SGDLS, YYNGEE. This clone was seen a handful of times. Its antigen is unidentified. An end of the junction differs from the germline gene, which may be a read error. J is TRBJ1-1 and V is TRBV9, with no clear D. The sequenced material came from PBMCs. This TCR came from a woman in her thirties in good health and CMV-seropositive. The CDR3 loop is CACSVDVGEAFF. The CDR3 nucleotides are TGTGCCTGCAGCGTAGACGTGGGCGAAGCTTTCTTT.